This T cell receptor (beta chain) emerged from a study of blood T cell repertoires in COVID-19. Looking at the study overall: The origin of the acute and convalescent COVID-19 samples was the United States, Italy and Spain. T cells, B-cell-depleted T cells, or PBMCs supplied cDNA or gDNA.

Original processing notes: Amplification of reference gene primers was used by the study to estimate nucleated cell counts. Repertoires were generated with immunoSEQ multiplex PCR, while TCRdb's copy carries only in-frame clones and drops some. That table gives V, J and clone size, and the DNA gave D and trimming. The sample has 110,000 or so clones; approximately 90% are singletons. CDR1 and CDR2 (germline): MDHEN, SYDVKM. Trimming shortened V by 2 bases and J by 8 bases, and 21 bases separated the two germline ends. The CDR3 length is 17 residues. The specimen was peripheral blood. This chain joins TRBV28 and TRBJ1-4; D perhaps matches TRBD1 (5 bases). The receptor was derived from a woman aged 45-65 years with acute or convalescent COVID-19. The CDR3 bases are TGTGCCAGCAGTTTAAGTCGGGTTGGGGCGGAGGGGGAAAAACTGTTTTTT. Residues: CASSLSRVGAEGEKLFF.